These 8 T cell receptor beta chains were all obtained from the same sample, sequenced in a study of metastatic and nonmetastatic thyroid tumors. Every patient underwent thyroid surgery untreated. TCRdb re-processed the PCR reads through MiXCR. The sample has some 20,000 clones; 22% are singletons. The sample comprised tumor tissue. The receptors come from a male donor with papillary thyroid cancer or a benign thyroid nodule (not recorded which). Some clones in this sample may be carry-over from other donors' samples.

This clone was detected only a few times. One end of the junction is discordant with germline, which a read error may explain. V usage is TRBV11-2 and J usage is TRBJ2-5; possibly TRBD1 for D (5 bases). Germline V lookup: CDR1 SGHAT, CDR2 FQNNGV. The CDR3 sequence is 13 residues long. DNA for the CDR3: TGTGCCACCACAACAGGCGTCCAAGGGACCCAGTACTTC. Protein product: CATTTGVQGTQYF. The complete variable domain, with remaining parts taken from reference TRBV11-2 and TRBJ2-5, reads EAGVAQSPRYKIIEKRQSVAFWCNPISGHATLYWYQQILGQGPKLLIQFQNNGVVDDSQLPKDRFSAERLKGVDSTLKIQPAKLEDSAVYLCATTTGVQGTQYFGPGTRLLVL.

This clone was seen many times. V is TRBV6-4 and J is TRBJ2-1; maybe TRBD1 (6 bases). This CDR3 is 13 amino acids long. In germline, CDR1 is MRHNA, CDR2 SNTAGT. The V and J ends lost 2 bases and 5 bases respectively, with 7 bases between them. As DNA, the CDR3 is TGTGCCAGCAGTGACAGGGACAACAATGAGCAGTTCTTC. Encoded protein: CASSDRDNNEQFF.

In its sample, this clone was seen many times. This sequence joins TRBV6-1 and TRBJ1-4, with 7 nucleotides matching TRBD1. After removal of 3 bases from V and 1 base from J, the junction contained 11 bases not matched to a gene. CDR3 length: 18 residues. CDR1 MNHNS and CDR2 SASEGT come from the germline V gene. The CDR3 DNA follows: TGTGCCAGCAGTGAGAAGCAGGGGGATGGTTTAACTAATGAAAAACTGTTTTTT. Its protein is CASSEKQGDGLTNEKLFF.

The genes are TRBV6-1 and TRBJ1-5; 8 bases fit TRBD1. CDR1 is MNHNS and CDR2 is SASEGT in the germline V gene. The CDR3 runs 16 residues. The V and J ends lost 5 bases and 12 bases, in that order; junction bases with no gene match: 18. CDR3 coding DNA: TGTGCCAGCAGTCAAGGACAGGGCCCACAGAATCAGAACCAGCATTTT. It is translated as CASSQGQGPQNQNQHF.

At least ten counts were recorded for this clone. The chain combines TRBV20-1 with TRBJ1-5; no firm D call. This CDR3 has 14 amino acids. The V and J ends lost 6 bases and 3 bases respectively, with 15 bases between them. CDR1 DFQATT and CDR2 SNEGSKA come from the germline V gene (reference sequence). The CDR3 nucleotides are TGCAGTGCAAACGCTCAAACCCCCAATCAGCCCCAGCATTTT. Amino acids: CSANAQTPNQPQHF.

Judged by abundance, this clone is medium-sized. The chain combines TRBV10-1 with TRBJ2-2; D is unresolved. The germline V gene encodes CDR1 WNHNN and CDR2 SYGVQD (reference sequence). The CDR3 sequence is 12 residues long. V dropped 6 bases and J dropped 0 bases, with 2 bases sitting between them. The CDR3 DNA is TGCGCCAGCAGGTCGAACACCGGGGAGCTGTTTTTT. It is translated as CASRSNTGELFF.

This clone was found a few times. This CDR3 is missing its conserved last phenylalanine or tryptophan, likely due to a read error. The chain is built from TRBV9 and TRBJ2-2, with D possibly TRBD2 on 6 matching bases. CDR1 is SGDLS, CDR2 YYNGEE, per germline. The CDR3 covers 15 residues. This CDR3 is CTSSVRDSYTGELFL. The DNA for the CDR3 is TGTACCAGCAGCGTACGGGACTCCTACACCGGGGAGCTGTTTCTT.

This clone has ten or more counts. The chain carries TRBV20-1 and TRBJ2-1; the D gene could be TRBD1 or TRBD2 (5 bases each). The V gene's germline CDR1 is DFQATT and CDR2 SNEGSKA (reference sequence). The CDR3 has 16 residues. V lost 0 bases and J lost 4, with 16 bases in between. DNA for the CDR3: TGCAGTGCTAGAGACGCCTCCGGGACCTTATACAATGAGCAGTTCTTC. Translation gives CSARDASGTLYNEQFF.